Below, one TCR beta chain is given with its context. Treatment of the sample: 19 received Ad26.COV2.S at low or high dose, single or two shots; 5 received placebo; per-sample allocation not given. Collection of samples fell on day 63 after the first vaccine or placebo injection. SARS-CoV-2 spike from the Wuhan strain was encoded by the vaccine, an Ad26 vector. This CDR3 is 17 amino acids long. V lost 3 bases and J lost 4, with 22 bases in between. Germline V CDR1 and CDR2: SGHDN, FVKESK. Produced via immunoSEQ multiplex PCR; TCRdb's table is partial and in-frame only. Among approximately 460,000 clones listed, roughly nine tenths were seen once. The data were taken from a study of Ad26.COV2.S vaccination and SARS-CoV-2 variants.

The source material was peripheral blood, sampled in a trial of Ad26.COV2.S vaccine versus placebo. V is TRBV14 and J is TRBJ2-7, with D perhaps matching TRBD2 (5 bases). The receptor comes from a person between 18 and 65 years old who received the Ad26.COV2.S COVID-19 vaccine or a placebo. The CDR3 here is CASSHLPVRERTYEQYF. CDR3 DNA: TGTGCCAGCAGCCATTTACCCGTCCGGGAAAGAACGTACGAGCAGTACTTC.